The next 31 T cell receptor beta chains were all read from a single sample in a study of T-cell memory formation after mild COVID-19 (dated by TCRdb to the early 2020s). Library prep was done by 5' RACE. Sequencing used an Illumina NovaSeq 6000. TCRdb handled the public reads itself, with Q25 trimming in fastp and clone calling in MiXCR, and kept productive beta chains. For every CDR3 protein sequence, its rows merge into one entry that carries the most common genes and DNA. This sample has over 130,000 distinct CDR3 sequences in its table, and 11% to 15% of those were observed once. Less than 30% of the sample goes to the ten largest clones. The sample comprised PBMCs or a T cell subset sorted from them (not recorded which). These receptors were collected from an adult woman who had mild COVID-19 (a few samples of this study predate the infection). The sample titles of this study are shuffled in the database, so cell type and time point are left out; the donor was told from shared clones.

The chain recombines TRBV6-4 with TRBJ2-1; D unresolved. Between the trimmed V and J ends, which lost 8 bases and 0 bases, there was a span of 5 bases. Germline V gene lookup returns CDR1 MRHNA and CDR2 SNTAGT. The CDR3 has 12 amino acids. CDR3 sequence: CASGPSYNEQFF. CDR3 in DNA: TGTGCCAGCGGGCCCTCCTACAATGAGCAGTTCTTC.

This clonotype came up a few times. A read error may account for a junction end that differs from germline. This chain uses TRBV7-7 with TRBJ2-1; 14 bases fit TRBD2. The CDR3 spans 17 residues. Germline CDR1 reads SSHAT; CDR2 reads FNYEAQ (reference sequence). This CDR3 is CASSPGLAGGPRNEQFF. The CDR3 nucleotides read TGTGCTAGCAGCCCCGGACTAGCGGGGGGTCCTCGCAATGAGCAGTTCTTC. The full variable domain, rest sourced from reference TRBV7-7 and TRBJ2-1, is GAGVSQSPRYKVTKRGQDVTLRCDPISSHATLYWYQQALGQGPEFLTYFNYEAQPDKSGLPSDRFSAERPEGSISTLTIQRTEQRDSAMYRCASSPGLAGGPRNEQFFGPGTRLTVL.

This clonotype was seen a handful of times. In DNA form, the CDR3 reads TGTGCCAGCAGTCCAACAGGGCCCACAGATACGCAGTATTTT. Protein product: CASSPTGPTDTQYF. The V and J genes are TRBV12-3 or TRBV12-4 and TRBJ2-3, with D perhaps matching TRBD1 (6 bases). V lost 5 bases and J 2 bases, leaving 11 bases between the germline ends. The CDR3 has 14 residues.

This chain links TRBV5-1 with TRBJ1-2; 7 nucleotides align to TRBD1. The CDR3 totals 15 residues. Germline V gene lookup returns CDR1 SGHRS and CDR2 YFSETQ. V shed 1 base and J 8 bases; nucleotides not matched to a gene: 11. CDR3 nucleotide sequence: TGCGCCAGCAGCTTGTCGCAGAGCGGGACAGACGGCTACACCTTC. It yields the protein CASSLSQSGTDGYTF.

The rearrangement links TRBV29-1 to TRBJ2-2, with D perhaps TRBD2 (6 bases). V was cut by 7 bases and J by 3 bases, with 12 bases left in between. The CDR3 runs 13 residues. Germline CDR1 SQVTM, CDR2 ANQGSEA. Written as DNA, the CDR3 is TGCAGCGCCGAGGGAGGATACACCGGGGAGCTGTTTTTT. This encodes CSAEGGYTGELFF.

This clonotype was observed a few times. V is TRBV15 and J is TRBJ1-1; tentative D call: TRBD1 (6 bases). Between the trimmed V and J ends, which lost 0 bases and 6 bases, there was a span of 11 bases. The CDR3 length is 14 residues. Germline V gives CDR1 LNHNV, CDR2 YYDKDF (reference sequence). The CDR3 DNA reads as TGTGCCACCAGCAGAGATCGAGGGGGGTCTGAAGCTTTCTTT. Its protein is CATSRDRGGSEAFF. Full variable domain (remainder filled in from reference TRBV15 and TRBJ1-1): DAMVIQNPRYQVTQFGKPVTLSCSQTLNHNVMYWYQQKSSQAPKLLFHYYDKDFNNEADTPDNFQSRRPNTSFCFLDIRSPGLGDTAMYLCATSRDRGGSEAFFGQGTRLTVV.

This clonotype was counted many times. The J gene is TRBJ2-4, the V gene TRBV5-1; no clear D gene. The germline V and J ends were trimmed by 4 bases and 2 bases, with 16 bases remaining between them. CDR3 length: 16 amino acids. Germline V gene sequence: CDR1 SGHRS, CDR2 YFSETQ. The CDR3 protein is CASSPHSGDTKNIQYF. In nucleotides, the CDR3 is TGCGCCAGCAGCCCTCACTCCGGAGACACCAAAAACATTCAGTACTTC.

This clonotype was counted only a few times. The rearrangement links TRBV7-9 to TRBJ2-3; 9 bases are shared with TRBD2. CDR1 and CDR2 (germline): SEHNR, FQNEAQ (reference sequence). The V gene end was trimmed by 0 bases and the J gene end by 4 bases; junction bases not matched to a gene: 14. The CDR3 has 19 residues. This chain's CDR3 is CASSLAPGLAHTGPDTQYF. CDR3 DNA: TGTGCCAGCAGCTTAGCGCCGGGACTAGCCCACACAGGGCCAGATACGCAGTATTTT. Full variable domain (rest looked up from reference TRBV7-9 and TRBJ2-3): DTGVSQNPRHKITKRGQNVTFRCDPISEHNRLYWYRQTLGQGPEFLTYFQNEAQLEKSRLLSDRFSAERPKGSFSTLEIQRTEQGDSAMYLCASSLAPGLAHTGPDTQYFGPGTRLTVL.

The V gene is TRBV7-6, the J gene TRBJ2-1; no clear D gene. The length of the CDR3 is 16 residues. Per the germline V gene, CDR1 is SGHVS and CDR2 is FNYEAQ. Trimming took off 3 bases at V and 0 bases at J, with 12 bases between the two ends. Here the CDR3 DNA reads TGTGCCAGCAGCTTTGGTGACACGAGCTCCTACAATGAGCAGTTCTTC. Translation: CASSFGDTSSYNEQFF. The entire variable domain, with the rest obtained from reference TRBV7-6 and TRBJ2-1, is as follows: GAGVSQSPRYKVTKRGQDVALRCDPISGHVSLYWYRQALGQGPEFLTYFNYEAQQDKSGLPNDRFSAERPEGSISTLTIQRTEQRDSAMYRCASSFGDTSSYNEQFFGPGTRLTVL.

This chain connects TRBV29-1 to TRBJ2-2; no definite D call. V lost 7 bases to trimming and J lost 6 bases, with 9 bases between them. CDR1 is SQVTM and CDR2 is ANQGSEA in the germline V gene. This CDR3 is built from 11 residues. The CDR3 reads CSGWRSGELFF. The DNA for the CDR3 is TGCAGCGGGTGGCGGTCCGGGGAGCTGTTTTTT.

The V and J genes are TRBV24-1 and TRBJ1-5, with D possibly TRBD1 on 5 matching bases. Trimming pared 6 bases from V and 3 bases from J, leaving 14 bases between. The germline CDR1 and CDR2 sequences are KGHDR and SFDVKD. CDR3 length: 15 residues. As DNA, the CDR3 is TGTGCCACCAGTCGCCTGGGACGGACCAATCAGCCCCAGCATTTT. It translates to CATSRLGRTNQPQHF.

V and J are TRBV7-8 and TRBJ2-7; TRBD1 might be the D (6 bases). V lost 1 base and J lost 7, with 11 bases in between. CDR3 length: 13 amino acids. CDR1 and CDR2 (germline): SGHVS, FQNEAQ. CDR3 residues: CASSLEQGLEQYF. In nucleotides, the CDR3 is TGTGCCAGCAGCTTAGAACAGGGATTGGAGCAGTACTTC. The full variable domain, rest sourced from reference TRBV7-8 and TRBJ2-7, is GAGVSQSPRYKVAKRGQDVALRCDPISGHVSLFWYQQALGQGPEFLTYFQNEAQLDKSGLPSDRFFAERPEGSVSTLKIQRTQQEDSAVYLCASSLEQGLEQYFGPGTRLTVT.

The table lists this clonotype with a few counts. The gene calls are TRBV6-6 and TRBJ1-4; D possibly corresponds to TRBD1 (5 bases). The CDR3 loop spans 15 amino acids. In germline, CDR1 is MNHNY, CDR2 SVGAGI (reference sequence). Trimming stripped 7 bases from V and 5 bases from J, with 17 bases between. CDR3 bases: TGTGCCAGCACTGACGACTTGGGGCGGAATGAAAAACTGTTTTTT. Encoded protein: CASTDDLGRNEKLFF.

J is TRBJ2-5 and V is TRBV7-9; 9 positions agree with TRBD1. J was trimmed by 5 bases and V by 5 bases; bases with no gene match: 9. Germline CDR1 SEHNR, CDR2 FQNEAQ (reference sequence). The CDR3 spans 15 residues. For the CDR3, the DNA is TGTGCCAGCAGCCCGGAACAGGGGGCGCAGGAGACCCAGTACTTC. Translating it yields CASSPEQGAQETQYF. The whole variable domain, filled in from reference TRBV7-9 and TRBJ2-5, reads DTGVSQNPRHKITKRGQNVTFRCDPISEHNRLYWYRQTLGQGPEFLTYFQNEAQLEKSRLLSDRFSAERPKGSFSTLEIQRTEQGDSAMYLCASSPEQGAQETQYFGPGTRLLVL.

This clonotype was found a few times. The chain joins TRBV7-2 to TRBJ2-1; 9 positions agree with TRBD1. The V and J ends lost 7 bases and 4 bases, in that order; junction bases with no gene match: 5. Germline-derived CDR1 and CDR2 are SGHTA and FQGNSA. CDR3 size: 14 residues. The CDR3 sequence is CASTPGQGYNEQFF. The CDR3 nucleotides are TGTGCCAGCACCCCGGGACAGGGTTACAATGAGCAGTTCTTC.

This clonotype was picked up many times. V usage is TRBV7-9 and J usage is TRBJ2-3; a possible D gene is TRBD2 (6 bases). CDR1 and CDR2 (germline): SEHNR, FQNEAQ (reference sequence). Trimming took 1 base from V and 3 from J, leaving 14 bases between them. This CDR3 has 16 amino acids. This CDR3 is CASSLVASVVTDTQYF. CDR3 DNA: TGTGCCAGCAGCTTAGTGGCTAGCGTGGTGACAGATACGCAGTATTTT. Together with reference TRBV7-9 and TRBJ2-3, the CDR3 gives the full variable domain: DTGVSQNPRHKITKRGQNVTFRCDPISEHNRLYWYRQTLGQGPEFLTYFQNEAQLEKSRLLSDRFSAERPKGSFSTLEIQRTEQGDSAMYLCASSLVASVVTDTQYFGPGTRLTVL.

There are a few counts of this clonotype. This chain links TRBV6-2 or TRBV6-3 with TRBJ2-3, with D perhaps TRBD1 or TRBD2 (5 bases each). Germline lookup yields CDR1 MNHEY and CDR2 SVGEGT. The CDR3 is 14 amino acids. Deletions cut 7 bases from V and 2 bases from J, with 13 bases between. The CDR3, as DNA: TGTGCCAGCACCCCGGGGCAGTTCACAGATACGCAGTATTTT. It is translated as CASTPGQFTDTQYF.

This clonotype has a handful of counts. The chain has TRBV6-2 or TRBV6-3 and TRBJ1-1, with D maybe TRBD1 (6 bases). Trimming removed 4 bases at V and 8 bases at J, with 11 bases between. Germline CDR1 and CDR2: MNHEY and SVGEGT. This CDR3 has 12 amino acids. The DNA for the CDR3 is TGTGCCAGCAGTTCGGACAGTCCCGAAGCTTTCTTT. As protein: CASSSDSPEAFF.

V and J are TRBV11-1 and TRBJ2-7, with no clear D. The CDR3 is 15 residues long. Germline V CDR1 and CDR2: SGHAT, FQDESV (reference sequence). V lost 2 bases and J 0 bases, leaving 11 bases between the germline ends. In nucleotides, the CDR3 is TGTGCCAGCAGCTTACTTTGGGGTACCTCCTACGAGCAGTACTTC. Protein: CASSLLWGTSYEQYF.

The chain recombines TRBV27 with TRBJ2-7; TRBD1 matches 10 bases. Trimming took 3 bases from V and 4 from J; bases not matched to a gene: 12. The germline V gene encodes CDR1 MNHEY and CDR2 SMNVEV (reference sequence). CDR3 size: 17 residues. The CDR3 sequence: CASSLYHPGQGRYEQYF. CDR3 nucleotides: TGTGCCAGCAGTTTGTACCACCCGGGACAGGGGAGATACGAGCAGTACTTC.

J is TRBJ1-2 and V is TRBV28; D gene ambiguous. V dropped 5 bases and J dropped 8 bases, with 15 bases sitting between them. The V gene's germline CDR1 is MDHEN and CDR2 SYDVKM. CDR3 length: 13 residues. The CDR3 nucleotides read TGTGCCAGCAGTCTTACTAGGGCAGAGGGCTACACCTTC. Encoded protein: CASSLTRAEGYTF.

This clonotype was detected only a few times. The chain recombines TRBV19 with TRBJ2-5; tentatively, D is TRBD1 (5 bases). V was trimmed by 6 bases and J by 7 bases, leaving 18 bases between them. This CDR3 comprises 14 residues. Germline loops: CDR1 LNHDA, CDR2 SQIVND (reference sequence). The CDR3 region is CASSDSPTLGTQYF. As DNA, the CDR3 is TGTGCCAGTAGCGACAGCCCAACCCTAGGGACCCAGTACTTC.

The chain has TRBV4-2 and TRBJ2-7; 8 bases agree with TRBD2. The J segment lost 4 bases and the V segment lost 3 bases, leaving 8 bases of the junction unmatched. The V gene's germline CDR1 is LGHNA and CDR2 YNFKEQ. The CDR3 covers 15 residues. The CDR3 protein is CASSHRSGRDYEQYF. CDR3 DNA: TGTGCCAGCAGCCACAGGAGCGGGAGAGATTACGAGCAGTACTTC.

This sequence joins TRBV7-9 and TRBJ1-2, with D perhaps matching TRBD1 (5 bases). This CDR3 region has 12 residues. Trimming stripped 3 bases from V and 7 bases from J, with 9 bases between. The germline CDR1 and CDR2 sequences are SEHNR and FQNEAQ (reference sequence). The CDR3 region has the DNA TGTGCCAGCAGCTTGCCAGGGACTGGCTACACCTTC. It encodes CASSLPGTGYTF.

The genes are TRBV5-1 and TRBJ1-1; TRBD1 matches at 9 bases. V lost 4 bases, J lost 4 bases, and 2 bases stayed unmatched. The CDR3 loop spans 13 amino acids. Germline V gene lookup returns CDR1 SGHRS and CDR2 YFSETQ. The CDR3 DNA is TGCGCCAGCAGCCAGGGACAGGGCACTGAAGCTTTCTTT. It codes for CASSQGQGTEAFF.

This chain joins TRBV15 and TRBJ1-1; D possibly corresponds to TRBD1 (6 bases). This CDR3 contains 17 residues. V was trimmed by 5 bases and J by 5 bases, leaving 24 bases between them. Germline V CDR1 and CDR2: LNHNV, YYDKDF (reference sequence). This CDR3 reads CATSQGEGRGLRTEAFF. The CDR3 region has the DNA TGTGCCACCAGCCAGGGTGAGGGCAGGGGATTGAGGACTGAAGCTTTCTTT. The whole variable domain, filled in from reference TRBV15 and TRBJ1-1, reads DAMVIQNPRYQVTQFGKPVTLSCSQTLNHNVMYWYQQKSSQAPKLLFHYYDKDFNNEADTPDNFQSRRPNTSFCFLDIRSPGLGDTAMYLCATSQGEGRGLRTEAFFGQGTRLTVV.

In this sample, this clonotype turned up a few times. The chain employs TRBV9 and TRBJ2-7; D might be TRBD1 (5 bases). This CDR3 contains 12 residues. The germline gives CDR1 SGDLS, CDR2 YYNGEE. V dropped 0 bases and J dropped 5 bases, with 6 bases sitting between them. CDR3 coding DNA: TGTGCCAGCAGCGTAGGCAGGGACGAGCAGTACTTC. This encodes CASSVGRDEQYF.

V and J are TRBV27 and TRBJ2-1, with 7 positions matching TRBD1. The J segment lost 1 base and the V segment lost 6 bases, leaving 9 bases of the junction unmatched. This CDR3 contains 16 residues. The germline gives CDR1 MNHEY, CDR2 SMNVEV (reference sequence). This chain's CDR3 is CASRPQTGWSYNEQFF. The CDR3 coding sequence is TGTGCCAGCAGGCCTCAGACAGGGTGGTCCTACAATGAGCAGTTCTTC.

This clonotype was picked up many times. V usage is TRBV5-1 and J usage is TRBJ2-7; TRBD2 matches 11 bases. V was clipped by 5 bases and J by 3 bases; unmatched bases: 4. This CDR3 is 14 amino acids long. Germline V CDR1 and CDR2: SGHRS, YFSETQ. CDR3 coding DNA: TGCGCCAGCAGTCCGGGACTAGCGGACTACGAGCAGTACTTC. This gives the protein CASSPGLADYEQYF.

The chain employs TRBV2 and TRBJ2-2, with TRBD1 identical over 7 bases. Losses at the gene ends were 6 bases for V and 7 bases for J; bases not matched to a gene: 8. In germline, CDR1 is SNHLY, CDR2 FYNNEI. This CDR3 comprises 14 residues. CDR3 sequence: CASSYRGPHGELFF. As DNA, the CDR3 is TGTGCCAGCAGCTACAGGGGCCCTCACGGGGAGCTGTTTTTT.

This clonotype was counted between two and nine times. The chain employs TRBV5-4 and TRBJ1-5, with TRBD1 as a possible D gene (6 bases). The CDR3 totals 15 residues. Germline V gene data show CDR1 as SGHNT and CDR2 as YYREEE (reference sequence). V was shortened by 0 bases and J by 3 bases, with 10 bases between the two germline ends. CDR3 sequence: CASSLDQGFNQPQHF. The CDR3 nucleotides read TGTGCCAGCAGCTTGGATCAGGGGTTCAATCAGCCCCAGCATTTT.